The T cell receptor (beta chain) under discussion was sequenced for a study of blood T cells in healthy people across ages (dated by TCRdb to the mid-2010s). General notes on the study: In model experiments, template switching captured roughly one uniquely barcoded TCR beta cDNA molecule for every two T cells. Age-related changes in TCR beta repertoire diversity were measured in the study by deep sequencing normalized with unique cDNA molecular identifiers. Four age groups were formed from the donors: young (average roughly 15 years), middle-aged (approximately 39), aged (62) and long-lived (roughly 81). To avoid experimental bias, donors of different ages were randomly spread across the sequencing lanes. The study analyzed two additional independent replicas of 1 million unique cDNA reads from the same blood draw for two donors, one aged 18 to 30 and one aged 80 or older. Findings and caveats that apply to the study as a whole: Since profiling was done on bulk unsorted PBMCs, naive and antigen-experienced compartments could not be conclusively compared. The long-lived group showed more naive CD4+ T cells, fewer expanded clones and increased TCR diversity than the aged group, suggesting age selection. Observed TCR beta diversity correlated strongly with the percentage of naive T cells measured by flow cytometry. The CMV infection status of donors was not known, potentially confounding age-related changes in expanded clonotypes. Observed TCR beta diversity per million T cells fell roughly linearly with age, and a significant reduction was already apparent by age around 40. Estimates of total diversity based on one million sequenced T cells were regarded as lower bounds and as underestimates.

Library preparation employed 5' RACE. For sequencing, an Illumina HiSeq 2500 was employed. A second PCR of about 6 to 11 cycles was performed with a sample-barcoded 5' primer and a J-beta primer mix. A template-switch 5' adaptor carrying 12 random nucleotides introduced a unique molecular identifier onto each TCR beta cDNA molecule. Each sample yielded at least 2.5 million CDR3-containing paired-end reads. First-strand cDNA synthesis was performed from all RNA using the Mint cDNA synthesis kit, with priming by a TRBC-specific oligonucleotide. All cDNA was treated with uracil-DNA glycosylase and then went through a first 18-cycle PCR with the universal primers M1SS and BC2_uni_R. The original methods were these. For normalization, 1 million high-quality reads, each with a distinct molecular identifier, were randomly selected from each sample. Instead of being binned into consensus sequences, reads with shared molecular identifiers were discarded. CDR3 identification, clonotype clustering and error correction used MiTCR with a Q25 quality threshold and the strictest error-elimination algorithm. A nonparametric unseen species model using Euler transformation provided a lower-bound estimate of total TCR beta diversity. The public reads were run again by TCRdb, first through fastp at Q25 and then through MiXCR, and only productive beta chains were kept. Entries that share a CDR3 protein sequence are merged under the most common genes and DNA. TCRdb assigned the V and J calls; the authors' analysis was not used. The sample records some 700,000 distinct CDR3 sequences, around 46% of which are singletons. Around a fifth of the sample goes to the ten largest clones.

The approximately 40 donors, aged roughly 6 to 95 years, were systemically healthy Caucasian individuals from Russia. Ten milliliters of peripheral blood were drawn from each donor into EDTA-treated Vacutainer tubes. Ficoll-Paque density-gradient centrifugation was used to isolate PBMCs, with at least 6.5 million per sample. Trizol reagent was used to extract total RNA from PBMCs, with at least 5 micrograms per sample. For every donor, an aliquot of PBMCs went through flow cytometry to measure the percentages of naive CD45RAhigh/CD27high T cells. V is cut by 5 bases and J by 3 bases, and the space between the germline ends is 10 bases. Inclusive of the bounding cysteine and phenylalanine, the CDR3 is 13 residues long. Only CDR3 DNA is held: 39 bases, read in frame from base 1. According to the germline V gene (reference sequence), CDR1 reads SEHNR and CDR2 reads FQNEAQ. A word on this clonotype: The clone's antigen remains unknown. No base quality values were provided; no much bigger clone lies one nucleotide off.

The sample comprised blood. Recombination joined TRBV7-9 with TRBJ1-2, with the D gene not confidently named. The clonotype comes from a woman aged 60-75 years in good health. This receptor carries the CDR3 CASSPGYYYGYTF. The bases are TGTGCCAGCAGCCCAGGCTATTACTATGGCTACACCTTC. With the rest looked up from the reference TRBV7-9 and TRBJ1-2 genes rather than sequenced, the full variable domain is DTGVSQNPRHKITKRGQNVTFRCDPISEHNRLYWYRQTLGQGPEFLTYFQNEAQLEKSRLLSDRFSAERPKGSFSTLEIQRTEQGDSAMYLCASSPGYYYGYTFGSGTRLTVV.